This T cell receptor (beta chain) was retrieved from a study of T cell responses to AZD1222 COVID-19 vaccine. A single count supports this clone. Antigen unknown. The repertoire was sequenced with immunoSEQ multiplex PCR; TCRdb's copy has only in-frame clones and lacks some. The sample lists approximately 89,000 clones, about nine tenths seen once, with approximately 10% in the top ten. General study results and limits: As reported, nearly half of all spike-specific TCRs target variant regions that are unmutated. Every sample of the repertoires postdated the peak T cell response. Among vaccine-associated CD4 TCRs, coverage spanned spike, with dominance at 160-218 and 743-854. In a largely white British group with more females than males, clonal diversity was possibly underestimated.

The CDR3 is made up of 13 amino acids. Germline V gene data show CDR1 as SNHLY and CDR2 as FYNNEI. The V gene end was trimmed by 7 bases and the J gene end by 3 bases; junction bases not matched to a gene: 6. This TCR was recovered from an adult who received the AZD1222 COVID-19 vaccine. Sample: peripheral blood, taken 28 days after the second AZD1222 dose. The chain carries TRBV2 and TRBJ2-7; the match to TRBD1 covers 7 bases. Here the CDR3 reads CASTRTGYYEQYF. CDR3 DNA sequence: TGTGCCAGCACCAGGACAGGTTACTACGAGCAGTACTTC.